These T cell receptor beta chains were read from a single sample in a study of glioma-infiltrating T cells. Each CDR3 protein is one row after TCRdb ran MiXCR on the multiplex PCR reads. The repertoire holds about 12,000 distinct CDR3 sequences, approximately 25% seen once, with 40% to 55% in the top ten. Sample: glioma tissue, nonneoplastic brain tissue, or PBMCs (not recorded which). Receptor source: a human donor with low-grade glioma or glioblastoma, undergoing nonglioma brain surgery, or in good health (not recorded which). Both conserved end residues are trimmed from each CDR3. Fields, in order: J gene, V gene, CDR3 protein.

>TRBJ2-1|TRBV12-3/TRBV12-4
ASSFRGGEGNEQF
>TRBJ2-1|TRBV18
ASSPNNEQF
>TRBJ2-3|TRBV4-2
ASSHVGTQASTDTQY
>TRBJ2-3|TRBV7-6
ASSLGARGRADTQY
>TRBJ2-7|TRBV20-1
SARRREVYYEQY
>TRBJ2-7|TRBV6-2/TRBV6-3
ASSSYSHEQY
>TRBJ2-7|TRBV4-1
ASSLGGVEQY
>TRBJ2-1|TRBV27
ASSFAWGVNEQF
>TRBJ2-7|TRBV29-1
SASRPGASYEQY
>TRBJ1-2|TRBV3-1
ASSATDRGSVGYT
>TRBJ2-4|TRBV15
ATSRSGGGKNIQY
>TRBJ1-3|TRBV20-1
SASVDPSGNTIY
>TRBJ2-1|TRBV7-9
ASSLQREVYNEQF
>TRBJ2-1|TRBV20-1
SASPERDLNEQF
>TRBJ2-1|TRBV2
ASSDLGYNEQF
>TRBJ2-7|TRBV11-2
ASSLAGSYEQY
>TRBJ1-1|TRBV30
AWSDTRNTEAF
>TRBJ2-5|TRBV6-6
ASSYQRYQETQY
>TRBJ2-3|TRBV12-3/TRBV12-4
ASSLGQHTDTQY
>TRBJ1-1|TRBV30
AWSFQLEAF
>TRBJ1-5|TRBV20-1
SARVGGGNQPQH
>TRBJ2-7|TRBV2
ASKLPATGTSDSYEQY
>TRBJ2-3|TRBV4-1
ASSLKAGLWETDTQY
>TRBJ1-5|TRBV18
ASSPNNDRYQPQH